The 14 T cell receptor beta chains given below trace back to one sample, sequenced in a study of cytomegalovirus exposure and HLA in healthy donors. The PCR had 60 Vbeta and 13 Jbeta primers. Only in-frame clones appear in the TCRdb table, and some are missing; sequencing was by immunoSEQ multiplex PCR. This sample carries about 140,000 clones, less than 9.5% of them seen once, and the ten largest clones take 1.5% to 2%. The specimen was PBMCs. All receptors come from a male donor in good health and CMV-seronegative.

This clone was seen more than once but under ten times. The gene calls are TRBV13 and TRBJ1-5, with a possible D match to TRBD1 (6 bases). The CDR3 totals 14 residues. Between the trimmed V and J ends, which lost 3 bases and 5 bases, there was a span of 11 bases. Germline values: CDR1 PRHDT, CDR2 FYEKMQ (reference sequence). The CDR3 nucleotides are TGTGCCAGCAGCTTGGGGGGGGGCTATCAGCCCCAGCATTTT. Translated, it gives CASSLGGGYQPQHF.

This chain links TRBV29-1 with TRBJ2-3; D is possibly TRBD2 (5 bases). The CDR3 is 13 amino acids. The germline V gene encodes CDR1 SQVTM and CDR2 ANQGSEA. Trimming cost V 3 bases and J 5 bases, with 12 bases left between them. The CDR3 DNA follows: TGCAGCGTTGACTACGGGGAGCGAGATACGCAGTATTTT. Its translation is CSVDYGERDTQYF.

This clone was seen only a few times. The rearrangement joins TRBV12-2 to TRBJ2-2; the table's D call of TRBD2 was not tested on the DNA. TRBV12-2 is a recognized pseudogene. The CDR3 spans 19 residues. The CDR3 spells CASRSNTGTSAKFTGELFF. CDR3 nucleotide sequence: TGTGCAAGTCGCTCTAATACCGGGACTAGCGCAAAATTCACCGGGGAGCTGTTTTTT.

The sample holds a few counts of this clone. The chain couples TRBV6-1 to TRBJ2-7, with D possibly TRBD1 on 5 matching bases. The CDR3 is 16 residues long. Germline V CDR1 and CDR2: MNHNS, SASEGT. V was trimmed by 3 bases and J by 3 bases, leaving 18 bases between them. The CDR3 DNA sequence: TGTGCCAGCAGTGAGAGATTTGGGCAGGGTGTCTACGAGCAGTACTTC. It yields the protein CASSERFGQGVYEQYF.

Only a few counts were recorded for this clone. V and J are TRBV2 and TRBJ2-2; the match to TRBD1 covers 9 bases. CDR3 length equals 15 residues. Germline-derived CDR1 and CDR2 are SNHLY and FYNNEI. The V and J ends lost 7 bases and 6 bases, in that order; junction bases with no gene match: 9. The CDR3 region is CASKTAGTGSGELFF. CDR3 coding DNA: TGTGCCAGCAAAACTGCCGGGACAGGGTCCGGGGAGCTGTTTTTT.

In its sample, this clone was seen a few times. The rearrangement links TRBV6-5 to TRBJ2-7; D is unclear. CDR1 is MNHEY and CDR2 is SVGAGI in the germline V gene. Trimming stripped 0 bases from V and 2 bases from J, with 14 bases between. This CDR3 is built from 16 residues. DNA of the CDR3: TGTGCCAGCAGTTACTCGAGCAGGTTTTTTCCCTACGAGCAGTACTTC. Protein product: CASSYSSRFFPYEQYF.

This clone showed up just a few times. The germline gene is not matched at one end of the junction; a read error may be the cause. The chain carries TRBV6-1 and TRBJ1-2; D is perhaps TRBD1 (6 bases). The length of the CDR3 is 13 residues. Germline V lookup: CDR1 MNHNS, CDR2 SASEGT. CDR3 amino acids: CASSEGGDGGYTF. CDR3 nucleotide sequence: TGTGCCAGCAGCGAAGGGGGAGATGGGGGCTACACCTTC.

The CDR3 here is CASDGGANVLTF. In DNA form, the CDR3 reads TGTGCCAGCGACGGGGGGGCCAACGTCCTGACTTTC. The chain employs TRBV2 and TRBJ2-6; the D is unclear. The CDR3 sequence is 12 residues long. Trimming removed 8 bases from V and 4 bases from J, with 6 bases in between. Germline V gives CDR1 SNHLY, CDR2 FYNNEI.

This clone came up a few times. CDR3 loop: CASSLVEGGYQETQYF. CDR3 DNA: TGTGCCAGCAGCTTGGTGGAGGGGGGGTACCAAGAGACCCAGTACTTC. The gene calls are TRBV5-4 and TRBJ2-5, with a possible D match to TRBD2 (7 bases). The CDR3 length is 16 residues. Trimming left V 0 bases short and J 0 bases short, with 12 bases between. Germline-derived CDR1 and CDR2 are SGHNT and YYREEE (reference sequence).

V and J are TRBV15 and TRBJ2-2; perhaps TRBD2 as D (5 bases). The CDR3 loop spans 14 amino acids. Trimming shortened V by 10 bases and J by 6 bases, and 18 bases separated the two germline ends. Per the germline V gene, CDR1 is LNHNV and CDR2 is YYDKDF (reference sequence). CDR3: CANRRDRGAGELFF. The CDR3 region has the DNA TGTGCCAACAGAAGAGATCGGGGAGCCGGGGAGCTGTTTTTT.

This clone turned up a few times. V gene TRBV15 combines with J gene TRBJ1-2; D is possibly TRBD1 (5 bases). Germline CDR1 reads LNHNV; CDR2 reads YYDKDF (reference sequence). The V and J ends lost 6 bases and 2 bases respectively, with 16 bases between them. The CDR3 length is 15 residues. The CDR3 DNA sequence: TGTGCCACCAGGACGGACGGAGGGGCCAACTATGGCTACACCTTC. Protein sequence: CATRTDGGANYGYTF. The entire variable domain, with the rest obtained from reference TRBV15 and TRBJ1-2, is as follows: DAMVIQNPRYQVTQFGKPVTLSCSQTLNHNVMYWYQQKSSQAPKLLFHYYDKDFNNEADTPDNFQSRRPNTSFCFLDIRSPGLGDTAMYLCATRTDGGANYGYTFGSGTRLTVV.

The table lists this clone with a few counts. The gene calls are TRBV15 and TRBJ1-1; D remains ambiguous. CDR3 length: 16 amino acids. V was trimmed by 3 bases and J by 5 bases, leaving 19 bases between them. Germline V gene lookup returns CDR1 LNHNV and CDR2 YYDKDF (reference sequence). Here the CDR3 reads CATSSGSMAGGTEAFF. The DNA for the CDR3 is TGTGCCACCAGCAGCGGATCGATGGCCGGAGGTACTGAAGCTTTCTTT.

The V call is TRBV19, the J call TRBJ1-3; D not certain. Trimming took 3 bases from V and 3 from J, leaving 9 bases between them. Germline assignment: CDR1 LNHDA and CDR2 SQIVND (reference sequence). This CDR3 has 14 residues. CDR3 DNA: TGTGCCAGTAGTATCATGGGCCTTGGAAACACCATATATTTT. Protein product: CASSIMGLGNTIYF.

This rearrangement joins TRBV4-3 to TRBJ1-2, with 7 bases identical to TRBD1. V lost 0 bases, J lost 1 base, and 5 bases stayed unmatched. CDR3 length: 16 amino acids. CDR1 is LGHNA, CDR2 YSLEER, per germline. The CDR3 sequence: CASSQDRTGYNYGYTF. CDR3 nucleotide sequence: TGCGCCAGCAGCCAAGACAGGACAGGCTATAACTATGGCTACACCTTC.